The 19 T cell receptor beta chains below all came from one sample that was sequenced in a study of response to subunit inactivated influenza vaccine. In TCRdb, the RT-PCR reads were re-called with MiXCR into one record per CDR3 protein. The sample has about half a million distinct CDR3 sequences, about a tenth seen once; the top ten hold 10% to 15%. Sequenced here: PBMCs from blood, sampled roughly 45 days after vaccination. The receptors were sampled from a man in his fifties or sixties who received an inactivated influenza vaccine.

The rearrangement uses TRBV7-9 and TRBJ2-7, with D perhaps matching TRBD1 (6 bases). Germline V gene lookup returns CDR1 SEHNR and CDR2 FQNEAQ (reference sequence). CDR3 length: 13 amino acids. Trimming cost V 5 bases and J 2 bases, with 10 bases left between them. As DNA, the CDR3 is TGTGCCAGCAGCCAGGGGACGGCCTACGAGCAGTACTTC. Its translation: CASSQGTAYEQYF.

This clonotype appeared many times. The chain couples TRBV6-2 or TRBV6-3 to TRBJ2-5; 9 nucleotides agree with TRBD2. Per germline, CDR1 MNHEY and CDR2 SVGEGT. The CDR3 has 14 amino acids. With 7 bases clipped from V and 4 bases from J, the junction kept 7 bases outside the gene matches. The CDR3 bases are TGTGCCAGCACAAGAGCGGGGGGTTCAGAGACCCAGTACTTC. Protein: CASTRAGGSETQYF.

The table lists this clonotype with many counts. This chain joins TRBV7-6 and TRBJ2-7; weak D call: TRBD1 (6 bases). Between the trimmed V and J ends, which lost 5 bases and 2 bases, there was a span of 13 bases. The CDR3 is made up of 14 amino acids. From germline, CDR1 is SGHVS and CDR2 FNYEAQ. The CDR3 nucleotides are TGTGCCAGCAGCGTAAGCAGGGGACCCTACGAGCAGTACTTC. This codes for CASSVSRGPYEQYF.

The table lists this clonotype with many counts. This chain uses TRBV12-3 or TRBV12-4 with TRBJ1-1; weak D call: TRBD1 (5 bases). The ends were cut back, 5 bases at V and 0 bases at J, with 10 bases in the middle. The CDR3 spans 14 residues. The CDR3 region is CASSGDGMNTEAFF. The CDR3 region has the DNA TGTGCCAGCAGTGGGGACGGCATGAACACTGAAGCTTTCTTT.

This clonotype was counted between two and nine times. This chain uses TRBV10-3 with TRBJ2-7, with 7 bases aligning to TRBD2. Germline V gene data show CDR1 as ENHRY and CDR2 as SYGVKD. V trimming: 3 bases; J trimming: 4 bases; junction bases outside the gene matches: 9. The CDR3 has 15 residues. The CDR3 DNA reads TGTGCCATCAGTGACCCTGGGAGGGGCTCGTACGAGCAGTACTTC. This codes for CAISDPGRGSYEQYF.

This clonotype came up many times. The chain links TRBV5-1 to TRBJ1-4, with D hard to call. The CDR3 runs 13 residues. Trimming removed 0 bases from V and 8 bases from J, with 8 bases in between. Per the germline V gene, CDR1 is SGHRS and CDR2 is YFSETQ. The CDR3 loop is CASSLEGSEKLFF. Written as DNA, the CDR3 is TGCGCCAGCAGCTTGGAAGGTAGCGAAAAACTGTTTTTT.

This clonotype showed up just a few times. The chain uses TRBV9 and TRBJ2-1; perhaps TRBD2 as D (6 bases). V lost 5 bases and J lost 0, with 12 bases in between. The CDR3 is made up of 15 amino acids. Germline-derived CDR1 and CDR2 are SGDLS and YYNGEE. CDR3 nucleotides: TGTGCCAGCAGTGGAGTCGGGGGCTCCTACAATGAGCAGTTCTTC. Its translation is CASSGVGGSYNEQFF.

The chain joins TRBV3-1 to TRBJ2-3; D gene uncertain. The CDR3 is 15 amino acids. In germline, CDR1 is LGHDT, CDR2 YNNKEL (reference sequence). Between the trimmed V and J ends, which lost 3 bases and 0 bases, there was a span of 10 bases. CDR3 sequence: CASSHQLGSTDTQYF. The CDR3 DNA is TGTGCCAGCAGCCATCAGTTAGGGAGCACAGATACGCAGTATTTT.

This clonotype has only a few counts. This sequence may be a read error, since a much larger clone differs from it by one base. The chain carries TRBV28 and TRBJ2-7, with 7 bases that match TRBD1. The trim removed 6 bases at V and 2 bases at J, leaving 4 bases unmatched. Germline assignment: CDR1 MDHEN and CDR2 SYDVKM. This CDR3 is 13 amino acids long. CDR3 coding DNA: TGTGCCAGCAGACGGGACAGCACCTACGAGCAGTACTTC. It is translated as CASRRDSTYEQYF. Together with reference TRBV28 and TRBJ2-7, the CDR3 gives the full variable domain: DVKVTQSSRYLVKRTGEKVFLECVQDMDHENMFWYRQDPGLGLRLIYFSYDVKMKEKGDIPEGYSVSREKKERFSLILESASTNQTSMYLCASRRDSTYEQYFGPGTRLTVT.

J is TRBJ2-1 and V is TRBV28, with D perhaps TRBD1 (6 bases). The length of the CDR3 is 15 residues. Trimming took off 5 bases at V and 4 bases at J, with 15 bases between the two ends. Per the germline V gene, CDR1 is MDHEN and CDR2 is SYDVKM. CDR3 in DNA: TGTGCCAGCAGTAACAGGGAGAAGAGGTACAATGAGCAGTTCTTC. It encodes CASSNREKRYNEQFF.

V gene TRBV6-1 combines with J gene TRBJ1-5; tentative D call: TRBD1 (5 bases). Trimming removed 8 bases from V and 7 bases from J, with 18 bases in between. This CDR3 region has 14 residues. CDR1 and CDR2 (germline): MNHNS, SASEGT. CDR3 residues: CASRGGSRSQPQHF. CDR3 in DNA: TGTGCCAGCCGGGGGGGTAGTCGGAGCCAGCCCCAGCATTTT.

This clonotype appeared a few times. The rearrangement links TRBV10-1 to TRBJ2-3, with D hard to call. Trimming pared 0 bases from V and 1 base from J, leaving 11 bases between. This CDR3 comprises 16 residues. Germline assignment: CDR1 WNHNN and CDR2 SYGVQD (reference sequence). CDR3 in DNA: TGCGCCAGCAGTGAGTCACCAGGTGATCGCACAGATACGCAGTATTTT. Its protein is CASSESPGDRTDTQYF.

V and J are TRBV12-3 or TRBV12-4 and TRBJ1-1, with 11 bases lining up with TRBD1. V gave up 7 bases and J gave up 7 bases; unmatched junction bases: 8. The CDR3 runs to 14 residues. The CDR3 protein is CASTRTGGVGEAFF. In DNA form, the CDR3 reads TGTGCCAGCACCCGGACAGGGGGCGTGGGTGAAGCTTTCTTT.

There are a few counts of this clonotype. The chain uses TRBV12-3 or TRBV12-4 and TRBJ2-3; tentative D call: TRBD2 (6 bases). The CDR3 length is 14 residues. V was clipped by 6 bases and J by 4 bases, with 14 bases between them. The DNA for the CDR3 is TGTGCCAGCAGGGACAAAGGAGGGGCAGATACGCAGTATTTT. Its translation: CASRDKGGADTQYF.

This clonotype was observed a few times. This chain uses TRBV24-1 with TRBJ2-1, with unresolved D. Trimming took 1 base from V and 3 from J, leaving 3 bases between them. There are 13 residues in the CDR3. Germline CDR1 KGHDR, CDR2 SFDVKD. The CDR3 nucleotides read TGTGCCACCAGTGATTTAGGCTACAATGAGCAGTTCTTC. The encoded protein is CATSDLGYNEQFF.

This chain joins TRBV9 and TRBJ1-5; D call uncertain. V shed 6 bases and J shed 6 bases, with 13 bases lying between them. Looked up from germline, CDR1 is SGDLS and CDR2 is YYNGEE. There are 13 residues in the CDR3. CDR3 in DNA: TGTGCCAGCACCGACCCCCCAGGTCAGCCCCAGCATTTT. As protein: CASTDPPGQPQHF.

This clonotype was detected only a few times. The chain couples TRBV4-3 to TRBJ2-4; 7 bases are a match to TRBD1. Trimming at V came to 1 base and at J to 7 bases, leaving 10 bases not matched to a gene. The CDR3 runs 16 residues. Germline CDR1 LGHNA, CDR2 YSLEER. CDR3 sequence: CASSQAQGFERNIQYF. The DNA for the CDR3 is TGCGCCAGCAGCCAAGCACAGGGGTTCGAAAGGAACATTCAGTACTTC.

Here the CDR3 reads CASSVASLSTDTQYF. CDR3 nucleotides: TGTGCCAGCAGCGTAGCTAGCTTGAGCACAGATACGCAGTATTTT. J is TRBJ2-3 and V is TRBV9, with a weak D call TRBD2 (5 bases). The germline CDR1 and CDR2 sequences are SGDLS and YYNGEE. The CDR3 has 15 residues. The V end was cut by 0 bases, the J end by 0 bases, with 8 bases between.

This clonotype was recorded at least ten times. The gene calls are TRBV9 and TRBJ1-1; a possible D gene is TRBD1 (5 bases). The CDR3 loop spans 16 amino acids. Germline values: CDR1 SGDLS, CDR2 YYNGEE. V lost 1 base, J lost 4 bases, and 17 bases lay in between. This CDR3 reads CASSVMSGRDRTEAFF. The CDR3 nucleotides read TGTGCCAGCAGCGTAATGTCAGGGAGGGATCGCACTGAAGCTTTCTTT.